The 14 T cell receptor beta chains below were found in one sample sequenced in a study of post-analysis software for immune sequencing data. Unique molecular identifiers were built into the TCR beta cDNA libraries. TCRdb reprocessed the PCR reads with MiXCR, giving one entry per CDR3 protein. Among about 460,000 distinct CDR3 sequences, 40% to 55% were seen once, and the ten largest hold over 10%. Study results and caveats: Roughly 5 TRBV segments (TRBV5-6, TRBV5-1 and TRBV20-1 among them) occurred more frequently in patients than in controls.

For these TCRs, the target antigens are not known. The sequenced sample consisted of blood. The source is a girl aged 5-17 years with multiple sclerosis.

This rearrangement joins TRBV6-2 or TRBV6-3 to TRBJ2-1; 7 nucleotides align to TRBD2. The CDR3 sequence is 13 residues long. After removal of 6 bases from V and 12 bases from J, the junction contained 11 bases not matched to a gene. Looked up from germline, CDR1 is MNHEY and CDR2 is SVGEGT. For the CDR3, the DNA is TGTGCCAGCAGAGGGACTACCCTGGTAGTGCAGTTCTTC. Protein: CASRGTTLVVQFF.

CDR3 DNA sequence: TGCGCCAGCAGAACGGGACTAGCGGGAGTTAATGAGCAGTTCTTC. This codes for CASRTGLAGVNEQFF. The J gene is TRBJ2-1, the V gene TRBV5-1; 14 bases align to TRBD2. This CDR3 has 15 residues. The germline CDR1 and CDR2 sequences are SGHRS and YFSETQ. The V gene end was trimmed by 5 bases and the J gene end by 7 bases; junction bases not matched to a gene: 5.

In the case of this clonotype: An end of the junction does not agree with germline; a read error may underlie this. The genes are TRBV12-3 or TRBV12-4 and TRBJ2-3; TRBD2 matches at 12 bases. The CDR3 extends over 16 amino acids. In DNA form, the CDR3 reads TGTGCCAGCAGACCCTGGACTAGCGGGGACACAGATGCGCAGTATTTT. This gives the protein CASRPWTSGDTDAQYF.

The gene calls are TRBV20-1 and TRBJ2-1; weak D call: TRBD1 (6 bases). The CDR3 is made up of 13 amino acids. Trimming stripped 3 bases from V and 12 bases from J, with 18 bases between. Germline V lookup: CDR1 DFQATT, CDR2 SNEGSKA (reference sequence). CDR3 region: CSARKMTGVGQFF. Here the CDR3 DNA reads TGCAGTGCTAGGAAGATGACAGGAGTGGGGCAGTTCTTC.

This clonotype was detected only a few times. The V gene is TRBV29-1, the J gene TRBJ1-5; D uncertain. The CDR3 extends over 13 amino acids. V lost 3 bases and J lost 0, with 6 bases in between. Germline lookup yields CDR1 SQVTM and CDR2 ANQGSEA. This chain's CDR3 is CSVEVNSNQPQHF. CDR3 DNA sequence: TGCAGCGTTGAGGTAAATAGCAATCAGCCCCAGCATTTT.

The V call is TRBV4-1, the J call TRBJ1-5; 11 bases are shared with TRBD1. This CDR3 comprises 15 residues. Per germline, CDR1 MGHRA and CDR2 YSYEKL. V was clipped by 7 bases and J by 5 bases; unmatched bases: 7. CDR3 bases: TGCGCCAGCACGGTGGACAGGGGGCGGGATCAGCCCCAGCATTTT. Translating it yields CASTVDRGRDQPQHF.

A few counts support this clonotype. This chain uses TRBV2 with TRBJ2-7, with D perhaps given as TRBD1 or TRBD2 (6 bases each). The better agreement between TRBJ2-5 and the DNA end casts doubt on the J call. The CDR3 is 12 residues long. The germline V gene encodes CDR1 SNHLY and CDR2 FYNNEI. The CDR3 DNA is TGTGCCAGCCCGGTGAAGGGGGGGACCCAGTACTTC. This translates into CASPVKGGTQYF.

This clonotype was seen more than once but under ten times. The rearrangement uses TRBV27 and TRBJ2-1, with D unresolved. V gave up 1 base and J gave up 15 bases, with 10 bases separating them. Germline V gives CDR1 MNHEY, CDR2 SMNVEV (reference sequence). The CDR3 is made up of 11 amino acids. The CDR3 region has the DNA TGTGCCAGCAGTTTATGTGGAGATCGGTTCTTC. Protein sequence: CASSLCGDRFF.

The CDR3 protein is CASSLGDRDLNIQYF. The CDR3 DNA is TGTGCCAGCAGTTTGGGGGACAGAGATCTTAACATTCAGTACTTC. This rearrangement joins TRBV28 to TRBJ2-4; the match to TRBD1 covers 7 bases. Germline V lookup: CDR1 MDHEN, CDR2 SYDVKM. After removal of 3 bases from V and 7 bases from J, the junction contained 9 bases not matched to a gene. This CDR3 comprises 15 residues.

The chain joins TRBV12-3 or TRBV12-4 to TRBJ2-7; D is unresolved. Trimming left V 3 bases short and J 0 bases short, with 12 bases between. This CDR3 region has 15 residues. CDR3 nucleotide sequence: TGTGCCAGCAGTTTGAAGGGTGGGTCCTCCTACGAGCAGTACTTC. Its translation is CASSLKGGSSYEQYF.

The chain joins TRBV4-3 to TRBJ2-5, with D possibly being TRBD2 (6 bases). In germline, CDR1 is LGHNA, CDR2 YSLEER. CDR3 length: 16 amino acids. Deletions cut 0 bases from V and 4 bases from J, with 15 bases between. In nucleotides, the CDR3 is TGCGCCAGCAGCCAAGATAGGCTAGCGAATACAGAGACCCAGTACTTC. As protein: CASSQDRLANTETQYF.

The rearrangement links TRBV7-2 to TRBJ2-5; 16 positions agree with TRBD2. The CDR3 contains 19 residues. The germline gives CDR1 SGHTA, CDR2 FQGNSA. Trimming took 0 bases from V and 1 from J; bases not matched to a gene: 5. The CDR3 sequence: CASSLAGTSGGALQETQYF. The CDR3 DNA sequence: TGTGCCAGCAGCTTAGCGGGGACTAGCGGGGGGGCTCTCCAAGAGACCCAGTACTTC.

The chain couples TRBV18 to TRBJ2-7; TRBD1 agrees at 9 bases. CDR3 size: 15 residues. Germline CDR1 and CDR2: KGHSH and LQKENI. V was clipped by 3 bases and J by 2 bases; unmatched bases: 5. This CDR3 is CASSPRQGDTYEQYF. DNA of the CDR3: TGTGCCAGCTCACCTCGACAGGGGGACACCTACGAGCAGTACTTC.

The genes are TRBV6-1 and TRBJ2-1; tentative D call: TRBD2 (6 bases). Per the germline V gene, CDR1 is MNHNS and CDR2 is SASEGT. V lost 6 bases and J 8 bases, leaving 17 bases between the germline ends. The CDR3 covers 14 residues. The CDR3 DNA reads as TGTGCCAGCAGATTAGCGGATTGGGAGTATGAGCAGTTCTTC. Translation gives CASRLADWEYEQFF.